A selection of T cell receptor beta chains follows, all from one sample in a study of T cell repertoires in cytomegalovirus infection. TCRdb reprocessed the reads via MiXCR and lists one record per CDR3 protein. Here the sample spans 200,000 to 300,000 distinct CDR3 sequences, about 13% being singletons. Sequencing input: PBMCs. The source is a human donor in good health (CMV status not recorded). Some clones in this sample may be carry-over from other donors' samples. Both conserved end residues are part of each CDR3. Each record gives: J gene, V gene, CDR3 protein.

TRBJ2-1 | TRBV5-1 | CASSSIGREYNEQFF
TRBJ1-4 | TRBV7-9 | CASSLSGTGDEKLFF
TRBJ2-7 | TRBV6-6 | CASRKTGGNEQYF
TRBJ2-1 | TRBV2 | CASRLDLYNEQFF
TRBJ2-7 | TRBV4-2 | CASSQNRDRVYEQYF
TRBJ2-1 | TRBV12-5 | CASGPSGSSYNEQFF
TRBJ2-7 | TRBV29-1 | CSVAGQNSYEQYF
TRBJ2-5 | TRBV18 | CASSFSDQETQYF
TRBJ1-1 | TRBV19 | CASTWTGSTEAFF
TRBJ2-3 | TRBV4-1 | CASSPAGARADTQYF
TRBJ2-7 | TRBV29-1 | CSVGGKGQFYEQYF
TRBJ1-2 | TRBV7-2 | CASSFKGDRVMGYTF
TRBJ1-6 | TRBV19 | CASGTTTGSSYNSPLHF
TRBJ2-5 | TRBV7-2 | CASSYHRDGRRETQYF
TRBJ2-1 | TRBV6-2/TRBV6-3 | CASSWARGLESEQFF
TRBJ1-1 | TRBV29-1 | CSVEQRTEDTEAFF
TRBJ2-7 | TRBV7-9 | CASSSDAGHEQYF
TRBJ2-7 | TRBV5-6 | CASSSRDKPYEQYF
TRBJ2-7 | TRBV7-9 | CASSLALAGNEQYF
TRBJ1-5 | TRBV6-2/TRBV6-3 | CASSYSSTGNQPQHF
TRBJ2-2 | TRBV20-1 | CSARETSGSRAGELFF
TRBJ1-6 | TRBV6-2/TRBV6-3 | CASSYMGDSPLHF
TRBJ2-1 | TRBV7-6 | CASSLDILGTNEQFF
TRBJ2-1 | TRBV9 | CASSAPLAEPYNEQFF
TRBJ2-5 | TRBV7-3 | CASSQGHQETQYF